These T cell receptor beta chains were read from a single sample in a study of CD8 T cells in ankylosing spondylitis. A single record per CDR3 protein comes from TCRdb applying MiXCR to the 5' RACE reads. The sample holds more than 600,000 distinct CDR3 sequences, about 20% seen once. Sequences were obtained from blood, either unsorted or a sorted T cell fraction (not recorded which). These receptor sequences come from a male donor with ankylosing spondylitis. CDR3s include the opening cysteine and the closing phenylalanine or tryptophan. A D gene is named only where the DNA matches it firmly. Clone size appears in some rows only: once, few, many, or a class for an expanded clone.

size	D	J	V	DNA	CDR3
.	TRBD2	TRBJ2-1	TRBV11-1	TGTGCCAGCAGCCCGGGACTAGCGGGAGGGCCGGCGGACAATGAGCAGTTCTTC	CASSPGLAGGPADNEQFF
few	.	TRBJ2-1	TRBV16	TGTGCCAGCAGCCAAGACGGCAGGGTGGTCGACAATGAGCAGTTCTTC	CASSQDGRVVDNEQFF
.	.	TRBJ1-2	TRBV24-1	TGTGCCACCAGTGATTTGTTATTGGCGTGGGCTAACTATGGCTACACCTTC	CATSDLLLAWANYGYTF
.	.	TRBJ2-6	TRBV28	TGTGCCAGCAGTTTTAGGGGATCCGGGGCCAACGTCCTGACTTTC	CASSFRGSGANVLTF
few	.	TRBJ2-1	TRBV3-1	TGTGCCAGCAGCCAAGGCGGGTTAGAGCAGTTCTTC	CASSQGGLEQFF
many	.	TRBJ2-1	TRBV7-8	TGTGCCAGCAGCTTAGGCGCGGACTCGTCCTACAATGAGCAGTTCTTC	CASSLGADSSYNEQFF
.	TRBD2	TRBJ2-1	TRBV10-3	TGTGCCATCAGTTTTTTGACTAGCGGGCACTATGAGCAGTTCTTC	CAISFLTSGHYEQFF
few	TRBD1	TRBJ2-5	TRBV27	TGTGCCAGCAGTTTTGGGCGCCGACAGGGACATCAAGAGACCCAGTACTTC	CASSFGRRQGHQETQYF
.	TRBD2	TRBJ2-3	TRBV20-1	TGCAGTGCTCGCCTACTAGCGGGAGGCCTGGATACGCAGTATTTT	CSARLLAGGLDTQYF
few	.	TRBJ2-1	TRBV20-1	TGCAGTGCTAGAGGAGGGGGAGAGGGGGGGCTGGAGCAGTTCTTC	CSARGGGEGGLEQFF
few	.	TRBJ2-1	TRBV5-5	TGTGCCAGCAGGATTCCGGGACTGATACACAATGAGCAGTTCTTC	CASRIPGLIHNEQFF
few	.	TRBJ2-7	TRBV9	TGTGCCAGCAGCGCACAACTAGATAGCTTTGGCGAGCAGTACTTC	CASSAQLDSFGEQYF
.	.	TRBJ1-5	TRBV28	TGTGCCAGCACCCTGGAGGGTTATAGCAATCAGCCCCAGCATTTT	CASTLEGYSNQPQHF
.	.	TRBJ1-1	TRBV5-1	TGCGCCAGCAGCTTGGGGTCGGGATGGACTGAAGCTTTCTTT	CASSLGSGWTEAFF
.	.	TRBJ2-5	TRBV5-1	TGCGCCAGCAGCTTCGACATGGGTGAGACCCAGTACTTC	CASSFDMGETQYF
.	.	TRBJ2-1	TRBV7-3	TGTGCCAGCAGCCCAGAAGGGACCTACAATGAGCAGTTCTTC	CASSPEGTYNEQFF
few	.	TRBJ2-7	TRBV10-3	TGTGCCATCAGTGAGAGGTCAGGAGCGAAGTACTTC	CAISERSGAKYF
few	.	TRBJ1-3	TRBV6-1	TGTGCCAGCAGTGAAGCGAAAAAGGGAAACACCATATATTTT	CASSEAKKGNTIYF
many	.	TRBJ2-1	TRBV29-1	TGCAGCGCCCTTTGGGGCAATGAGCAGTTCTTC	CSALWGNEQFF
few	TRBD1	TRBJ2-7	TRBV5-1	TGCGCCAGCAGCCCGGGGTGGACAGGGGCCTACGAGCAGTACTTC	CASSPGWTGAYEQYF
few	TRBD2	TRBJ2-3	TRBV12-3/TRBV12-4	TGTGCCAGCAATGACCGGGGGGGGCCAACAGATACGCAGTATTTT	CASNDRGGPTDTQYF
few	TRBD2	TRBJ2-2	TRBV4-2	TGTGCCAGCAGCCAAGTTTTGGCTAGCGGGAGCGCGAACACCGGGGAGCTGTTTTTT	CASSQVLASGSANTGELFF
few	.	TRBJ2-7	TRBV20-1	TGCAGTGCTACTTCTGGGGGCGGATACGAGCAGTACTTC	CSATSGGGYEQYF
.	.	TRBJ1-1	TRBV7-2	TGTGCCAGCAGCACCTATTTAGGAGGTACTGAAGCTTTCTTT	CASSTYLGGTEAFF
few	TRBD2	TRBJ2-7	TRBV7-2	TGTGCCAGCAGCTTAGTGGCTAGCGGGAGCCCCGGAGAGCAGTACTTC	CASSLVASGSPGEQYF
few	.	TRBJ2-2	TRBV29-1	TGCAGCTTCATTGCGGCCGGGGAGCTGTTTTTT	CSFIAAGELFF
.	.	TRBJ1-1	TRBV12-3/TRBV12-4	TGTGCCACCAGGAAGGACACAGGGAACACTGAAGCTTTCTTT	CATRKDTGNTEAFF
.	.	TRBJ2-7	TRBV6-2/TRBV6-3	TGTGCCAGCAGAGTTAAATTGTACGAGCAGTACTTC	CASRVKLYEQYF
.	.	TRBJ2-1	TRBV4-2	TGTGCCAGCAGCCAAGAAGGGGCTAGCGCCAATGAGCAGTTCTTC	CASSQEGASANEQFF
few	TRBD2	TRBJ2-1	TRBV12-3/TRBV12-4	TGTGCCAGCACCCGTCCTAGCGGTTACAATGAGCAGTTCTTC	CASTRPSGYNEQFF
.	TRBD2	TRBJ2-3	TRBV7-9	TGTGCCAGCAGCTTTCGACTAGCGGGGGGAGATACGCAGTATTTT	CASSFRLAGGDTQYF
.	.	TRBJ2-7	TRBV27	TGTGCCAGCAGGAGGGGTATTGATTTCTCCTACGAGCAGTACTTC	CASRRGIDFSYEQYF
many	.	TRBJ1-4	TRBV2	TGTGCCAGCAGCCGAGGAGGGATGAACGAAAAACTGTTTTTT	CASSRGGMNEKLFF
.	TRBD1	TRBJ1-2	TRBV11-2	TGTGCCAGCAGCCCAATCACAGGGGCCCACTATGGCTACACCTTC	CASSPITGAHYGYTF
.	.	TRBJ2-3	TRBV11-3	TGTGCCAGCAGCTCCCGGGACAAGGCAGATACGCAGTATTTT	CASSSRDKADTQYF
.	TRBD2	TRBJ2-7	TRBV28	TGTGCCAGCAGTGAAGCGGGAGGACTCTACGAGCAGTACTTC	CASSEAGGLYEQYF
.	.	TRBJ2-2	TRBV12-3/TRBV12-4	TGTGCCTGTTTGACCTTAGCTGGTCCCGGGGAGCTGTTTTTT	CACLTLAGPGELFF
.	TRBD2	TRBJ2-3	TRBV9	TGTGCCAGCTCTCTCCCTACTAGCGGACCTAGCACAGATACGCAGTATTTT	CASSLPTSGPSTDTQYF
.	TRBD1	TRBJ2-3	TRBV29-1	TGCAGCGTTGTGGGACAGGGGGTAGATACGCAGTATTTT	CSVVGQGVDTQYF
.	TRBD2	TRBJ2-1	TRBV3-1	TGTGCCAGCAGCCAAGAAGGGCTAGCGGGGGGCAAAGAGCAGTTCTTC	CASSQEGLAGGKEQFF
.	.	TRBJ2-3	TRBV24-1	TGTGCCACCAGTGATGTGCGTGGGGCCACAGATACGCAGTATTTT	CATSDVRGATDTQYF
few	.	TRBJ2-1	TRBV13	TGTGCCAGCAGCTTAGGCAGTAGAGGGGGCTCCTACAATGAGCAGTTCTTC	CASSLGSRGGSYNEQFF
.	.	TRBJ1-5	TRBV6-1	TGTGCCAGCAGTGAAACTCGGAATAGCAATCAGCCCCAGCATTTT	CASSETRNSNQPQHF
.	.	TRBJ2-3	TRBV7-2	TGTGCCAGCAGCTTCCGGGACCCGAACACAGATACGCAGTATTTT	CASSFRDPNTDTQYF
many	.	TRBJ2-3	TRBV5-1	TGCGCCAGCAGCTTGGGGGCCGACACAGATACGCAGTATTTT	CASSLGADTDTQYF
.	.	TRBJ2-7	TRBV20-1	TGCAGTGCTAGAGATCCGGGCAGATCCTACGAGCAGTACTTC	CSARDPGRSYEQYF
.	TRBD2	TRBJ2-1	TRBV20-1	TGCAGTGCTGGTAGCGGGAGGGCCGTCTACAATGAGCAGTTCTTC	CSAGSGRAVYNEQFF
many	.	TRBJ1-2	TRBV7-2	TGTGCCAGCAGTACCCCAGGCGGGTTTTGGGGCTACACCTTC	CASSTPGGFWGYTF
.	.	TRBJ1-1	TRBV12-3/TRBV12-4	TGTGCCAGCAGGCAGGGACTTATCACTGAAGCTTTCTTT	CASRQGLITEAFF
many	.	TRBJ1-1	TRBV25-1	TGTGCCAGCAGTGATGGGGGTTACACTGAAGCTTTCTTT	CASSDGGYTEAFF
.	TRBD2	TRBJ2-1	TRBV7-8	TGTGCCAGCAGCCGCGGGACTAGCGGGAGTGTGGTGAATGAGCAGTTCTTC	CASSRGTSGSVVNEQFF
.	.	TRBJ2-1	TRBV19	TGTGCCAGTAGCCCAATGGCAGTATTTTCCTACAATGAGCAGTTCTTC	CASSPMAVFSYNEQFF
few	.	TRBJ2-2	TRBV7-9	TGTGCCAGCAGCTTAAGACTGGGATCGAACACCGGGGAGCTGTTTTTT	CASSLRLGSNTGELFF
.	.	TRBJ1-1	TRBV2	TGTGCCAGCAGGGAAGTGGGCATGTCGAACACTGAAGCTTTCTTT	CASREVGMSNTEAFF